This record covers a single TCR beta chain. The CDR3 sequence is 15 residues long. In germline, CDR1 is GTSNPN, CDR2 SVGIG (reference sequence). V trimming: 4 bases; J trimming: 3 bases; junction bases outside the gene matches: 6. The sample belongs to a study of T cell clonotyping in hematopoietic cell transplantation. Time point defined: recipient sample about 28 days before transplant, after cytoreduction. Generated by immunoSEQ multiplex PCR, the TCRdb table keeps only in-frame clones and is missing some. The sample has roughly 50,000 clones, 80% to 90% seen once; the top ten hold under 6.5%. The chain uses TRBV30 and TRBJ2-7; 13 bases map to TRBD2. The TCR comes from a man aged 60-69 years with biphenotypic leukemia. Some clones in this sample may be carry-over from other donors' samples. The starting material was peripheral blood mononuclear cells, obtained before stem cell transplant. CDR3 residues: CAWIQRTSGSYEQYF. DNA of the CDR3: TGTGCCTGGATCCAGCGGACTAGCGGGAGCTACGAGCAGTACTTC.